These 2 T cell receptor beta chains share one sample of origin, sequenced in a study of cytomegalovirus exposure and HLA in healthy donors. PCR involved 60 Vbeta and 13 Jbeta primers. Sequencing was performed with immunoSEQ multiplex PCR; in TCRdb, only in-frame clones are kept and a portion is missing. Of 120,000 or so clones in the sample, roughly four fifths were seen once. The sequenced sample consisted of PBMCs. Receptors were obtained from a man aged 18 to 29 in good health and CMV-seronegative.

This chain links TRBV29-1 with TRBJ2-7, with 8 bases identical to TRBD1. Looked up from germline, CDR1 is SQVTM and CDR2 is ANQGSEA. Trimming removed 4 bases from V and 7 bases from J; junction bases left unmatched: 12. The CDR3 extends over 14 amino acids. For the CDR3, the DNA is TGCAGCGTTGTTGTGGGACAGGCCCTTGGGGAGCAGTACTTC. This codes for CSVVVGQALGEQYF.

The chain recombines TRBV27 with TRBJ2-5, with D perhaps matching TRBD1 (6 bases). Germline CDR1 reads MNHEY; CDR2 reads SMNVEV (reference sequence). The CDR3 totals 14 residues. V lost 5 bases and J 0 bases, leaving 10 bases between the germline ends. The CDR3 sequence: CASSLGQYQETQYF. Here the CDR3 DNA reads TGTGCCAGCAGTCTCGGACAGTACCAAGAGACCCAGTACTTC.